This T cell receptor (beta chain) is drawn from a study of shared clonotypes between healthy human individuals. Researchers ran the assay at a deep level. Profiled with immunoSEQ multiplex PCR; TCRdb holds only in-frame clones, not every one. The data hold millions of clones, with approximately 95% observed a single time. Germline CDR1 and CDR2: SGHAT and FQNNGV. The V and J ends lost 1 base and 5 bases respectively, with 12 bases between them. CDR3 length: 14 residues. The origin of this receptor is a man aged 18 to 29 in good health. Some clones in this sample may be carry-over from other donors' samples. Input material: naive CD4+ T cells from PBMCs. Specified subset: CD45RA+ positively selected. The chain is built from TRBV11-2 and TRBJ2-7; D ambiguous. CDR3: CASSLVWSSDEQYF. In DNA form, the CDR3 reads TGTGCCAGCAGCTTAGTTTGGAGTTCGGACGAGCAGTACTTC.